This T cell receptor (beta chain) emerged from a study of cytomegalovirus exposure and HLA in healthy donors. Study-wide context: Among the roughly 430 genotyped donors, less than 85% were placed in the Caucasian-associated ancestry cluster. The study, taken as a whole, reports: TCR association rates varied by HLA locus in a later analysis, with DRB1 highest and HLA-C lowest.

This clone came up a few times. The antigen remains unidentified. PCR employed 60 Vbeta and 13 Jbeta primers. The protocol was immunoSEQ multiplex PCR, while the TCRdb copy is restricted to in-frame clones and leaves out a portion. The sample includes some 110,000 clones, roughly 69% of them seen just once. Germline-derived CDR1 and CDR2 are MGHRA and YSYEKL. The CDR3 is 16 residues long. Trimming stripped 1 base from V and 5 bases from J, with 15 bases between. Each donor's status was that of a healthy bone marrow donor. The specimen sequenced was PBMCs. This TCR was recovered from a woman between 25 and 40 years old in good health and CMV-seronegative. The chain recombines TRBV4-1 with TRBJ2-1; D unclear. In nucleotides, the CDR3 is TGCGCCAGCAGCCAAGTCACCAACTTGGGCAACAATGAGCAGTTCTTC. This translates into CASSQVTNLGNNEQFF.